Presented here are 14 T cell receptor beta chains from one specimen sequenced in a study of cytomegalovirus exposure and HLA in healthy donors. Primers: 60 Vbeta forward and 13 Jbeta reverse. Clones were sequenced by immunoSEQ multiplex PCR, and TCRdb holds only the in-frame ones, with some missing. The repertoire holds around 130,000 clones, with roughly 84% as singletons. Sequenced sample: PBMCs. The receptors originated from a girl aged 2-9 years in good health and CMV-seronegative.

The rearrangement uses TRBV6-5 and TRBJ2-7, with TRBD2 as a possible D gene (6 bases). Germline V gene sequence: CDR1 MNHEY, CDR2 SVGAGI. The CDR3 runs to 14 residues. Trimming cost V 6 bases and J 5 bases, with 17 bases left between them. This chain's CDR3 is CASSRGYGSDEQYF. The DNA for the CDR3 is TGTGCCAGCAGCCGAGGGTACGGGAGCGACGAGCAGTACTTC.

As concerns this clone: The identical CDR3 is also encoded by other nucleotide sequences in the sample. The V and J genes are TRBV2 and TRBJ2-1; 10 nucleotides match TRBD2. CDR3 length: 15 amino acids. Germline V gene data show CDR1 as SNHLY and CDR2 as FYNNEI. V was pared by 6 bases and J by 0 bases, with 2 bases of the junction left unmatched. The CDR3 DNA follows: TGTGCCAGCAGCGCTAGCGGGGGCTCCTACAATGAGCAGTTCTTC. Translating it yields CASSASGGSYNEQFF.

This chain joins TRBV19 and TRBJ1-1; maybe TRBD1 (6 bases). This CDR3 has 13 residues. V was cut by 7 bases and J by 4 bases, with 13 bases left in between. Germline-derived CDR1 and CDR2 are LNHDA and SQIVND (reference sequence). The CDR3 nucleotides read TGTGCCAGTACTTGGGGGCAGGGCACTGAAGCTTTCTTT. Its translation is CASTWGQGTEAFF.

In nucleotides, the CDR3 is TGTGCCAGCAGCTGGGAAGGTCGACAGGGGCCAGATACGCAGTATTTT. Amino acid sequence: CASSWEGRQGPDTQYF. The chain joins TRBV7-8 to TRBJ2-3; 8 nucleotides line up with TRBD1. V shed 4 bases, J shed 4 bases, and the junction held 10 bases outside the gene matches. Germline CDR1 and CDR2: SGHVS and FQNEAQ. This CDR3 spans 16 amino acids.

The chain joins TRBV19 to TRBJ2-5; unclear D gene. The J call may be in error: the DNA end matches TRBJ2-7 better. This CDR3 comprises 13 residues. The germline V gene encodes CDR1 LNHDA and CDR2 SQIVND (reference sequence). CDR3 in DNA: TGTGCCAGTAGTAGCTCCGATGGTTACGAGCAGTACTTC. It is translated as CASSSSDGYEQYF.

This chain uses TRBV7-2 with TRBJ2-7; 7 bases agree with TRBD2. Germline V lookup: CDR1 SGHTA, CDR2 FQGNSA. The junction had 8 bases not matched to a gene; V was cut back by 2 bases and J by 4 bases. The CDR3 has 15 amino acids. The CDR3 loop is CASSLLSGNFYEQYF. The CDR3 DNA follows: TGTGCCAGCAGCTTATTAAGCGGGAATTTTTACGAGCAGTACTTC.

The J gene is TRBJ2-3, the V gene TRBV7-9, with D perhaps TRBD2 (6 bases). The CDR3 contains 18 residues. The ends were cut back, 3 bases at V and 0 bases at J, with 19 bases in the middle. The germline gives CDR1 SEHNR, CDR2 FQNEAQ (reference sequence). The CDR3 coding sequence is TGTGCCAGCAGCTTTCCGGTCGGGGGAGTAACTAGCACAGATACGCAGTATTTT. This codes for CASSFPVGGVTSTDTQYF.

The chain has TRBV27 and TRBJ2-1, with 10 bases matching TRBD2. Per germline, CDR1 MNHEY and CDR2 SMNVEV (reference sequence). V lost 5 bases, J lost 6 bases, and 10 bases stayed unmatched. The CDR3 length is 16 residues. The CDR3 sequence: CASSLRTSGYLNEQFF. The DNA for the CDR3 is TGTGCCAGCAGTCTCCGGACTAGCGGTTACCTCAATGAGCAGTTCTTC.

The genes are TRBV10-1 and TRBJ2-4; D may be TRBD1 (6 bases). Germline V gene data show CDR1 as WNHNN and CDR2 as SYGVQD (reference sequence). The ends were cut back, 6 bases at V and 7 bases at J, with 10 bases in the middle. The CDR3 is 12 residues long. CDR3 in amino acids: CASSGDRNIQYF. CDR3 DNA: TGCGCCAGCAGCGGAGACAGGAACATTCAGTACTTC.

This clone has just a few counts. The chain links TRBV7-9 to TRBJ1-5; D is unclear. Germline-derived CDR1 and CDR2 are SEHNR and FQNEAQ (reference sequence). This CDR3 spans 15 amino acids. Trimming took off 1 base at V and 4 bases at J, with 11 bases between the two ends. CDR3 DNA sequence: TGTGCCAGCAGCTTAGGAGGAGGGCGGAATCAGCCCCAGCATTTT. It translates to CASSLGGGRNQPQHF.

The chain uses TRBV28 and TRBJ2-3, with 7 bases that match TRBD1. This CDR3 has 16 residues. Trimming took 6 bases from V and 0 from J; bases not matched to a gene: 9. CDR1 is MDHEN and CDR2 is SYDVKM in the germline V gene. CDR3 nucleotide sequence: TGTGCCAGCAGCTTCGGACAGGTACTAAGCACAGATACGCAGTATTTT. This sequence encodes CASSFGQVLSTDTQYF.

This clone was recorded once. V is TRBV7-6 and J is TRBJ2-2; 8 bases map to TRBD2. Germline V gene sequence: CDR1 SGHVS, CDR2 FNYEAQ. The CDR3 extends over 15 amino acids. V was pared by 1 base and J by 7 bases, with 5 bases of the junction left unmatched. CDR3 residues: CASSLDIAGNGELFF. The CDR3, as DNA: TGTGCCAGCAGCTTAGATATAGCGGGAAACGGGGAGCTGTTTTTT. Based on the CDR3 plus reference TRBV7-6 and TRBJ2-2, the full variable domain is GAGVSQSPRYKVTKRGQDVALRCDPISGHVSLYWYRQALGQGPEFLTYFNYEAQQDKSGLPNDRFSAERPEGSISTLTIQRTEQRDSAMYRCASSLDIAGNGELFFGEGSRLTVL.

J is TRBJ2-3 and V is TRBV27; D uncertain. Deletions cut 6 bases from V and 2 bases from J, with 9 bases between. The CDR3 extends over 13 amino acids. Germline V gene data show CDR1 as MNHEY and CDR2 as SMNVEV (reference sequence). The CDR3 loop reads CASRTTNTDTQYF. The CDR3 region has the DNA TGTGCCAGCAGGACAACCAACACAGATACGCAGTATTTT.

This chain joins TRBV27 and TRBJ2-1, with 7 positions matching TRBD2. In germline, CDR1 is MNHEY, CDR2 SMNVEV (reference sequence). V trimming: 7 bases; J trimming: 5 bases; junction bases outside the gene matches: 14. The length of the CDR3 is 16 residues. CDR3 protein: CASTPSGGRWNNEQFF. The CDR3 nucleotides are TGTGCCAGCACTCCTTCGGGAGGCAGATGGAACAATGAGCAGTTCTTC.